The clone carrying this T cell receptor beta chain was recorded a few times. Original methodology: The assay estimated nucleated cells by amplifying reference gene primers. Some clones are missing from TCRdb's copy, which holds only in-frame ones; the method was immunoSEQ multiplex PCR. Clone size and the V and J calls come from that table; the DNA yielded D and trimming. In the table there are 150,000 or so clones, around 84% of which are singletons. The CDR3 length is 16 residues. Looked up from germline, CDR1 is LNHDA and CDR2 is SQIVND (reference sequence). The germline V and J ends were trimmed by 5 bases and 0 bases, with 14 bases remaining between them. The data derive from a study of blood T cell repertoires in COVID-19. Overall study context: Researchers got acute and convalescent COVID-19 samples from the United States, Italy and Spain. The analysed material was cDNA or gDNA that came from T cells, B-cell-depleted T cells, or PBMCs.

A Seattle source enrolled patients during active infection and followed them longitudinally. The sequence came from a man aged 60 to 75 with COVID-19, enrolled during active disease. The rearrangement uses TRBV19 and TRBJ2-1, with no clear D. The sequencing input was peripheral blood. The CDR3 protein is CASSRPTSSSYNEQFF. The CDR3, as DNA: TGTGCCAGTAGTCGACCGACTTCCAGCTCCTACAATGAGCAGTTCTTC.